This T cell receptor (beta chain) was identified during a study of T cell repertoires in breast cancer. General study points: Tumor-involved sentinel nodes shared 7% to 10% of TCRs with matched tumors, tumor-free nodes roughly 2%.

The expanded emulsion RT-PCR method captured paired alpha and beta chains from CD8+ T cells. Unpaired genes were suppressed by blocking oligonucleotides during a second nested PCR. Via MiXCR, TCRdb re-called the emulsion pairing reads, giving one row per CDR3 protein. The sample has roughly 39,000 distinct CDR3 sequences; roughly 42% are singletons. Looked up from germline, CDR1 is MNHNS and CDR2 is SASEGT. Trimming removed 5 bases at V and 1 base at J, with 14 bases between. The CDR3 length is 15 residues. As concerns this clonotype: What it recognizes is unknown.

This clonotype originated in a pool of human donors with breast cancer or a healthy control (not recorded which). This chain links TRBV6-1 with TRBJ1-2; weak D call: TRBD1 (5 bases). Sequencing was done on a sample of CD8+ T cells. CDR3 DNA: TGTGCCAGCAGTTTGGACGGACAAAATAACTATGGCTACACCTTC. Its protein is CASSLDGQNNYGYTF.